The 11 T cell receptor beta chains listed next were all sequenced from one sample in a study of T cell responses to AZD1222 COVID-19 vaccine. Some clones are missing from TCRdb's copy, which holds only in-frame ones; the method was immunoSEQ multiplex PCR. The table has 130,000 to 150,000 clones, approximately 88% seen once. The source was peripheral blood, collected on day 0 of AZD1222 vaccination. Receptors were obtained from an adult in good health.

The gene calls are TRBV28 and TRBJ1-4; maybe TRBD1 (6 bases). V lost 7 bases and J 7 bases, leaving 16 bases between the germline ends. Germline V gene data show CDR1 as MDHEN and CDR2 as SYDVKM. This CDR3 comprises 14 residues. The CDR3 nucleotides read TGTGCCAGCAACGACCGGGACATTGGTGAAAAACTGTTTTTT. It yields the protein CASNDRDIGEKLFF.

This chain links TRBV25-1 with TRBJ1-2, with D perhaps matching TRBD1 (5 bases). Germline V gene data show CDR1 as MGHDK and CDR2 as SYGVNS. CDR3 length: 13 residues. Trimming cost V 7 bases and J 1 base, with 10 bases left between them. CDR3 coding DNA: TGTGCCAGCACCCGGGACTATAACTATGGCTACACCTTC. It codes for CASTRDYNYGYTF.

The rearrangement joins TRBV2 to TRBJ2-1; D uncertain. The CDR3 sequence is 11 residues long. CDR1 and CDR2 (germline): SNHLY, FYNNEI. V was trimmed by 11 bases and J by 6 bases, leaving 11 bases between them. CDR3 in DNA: TGTGCCGGTACAGCATTCAATGAGCAGTTCTTC. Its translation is CAGTAFNEQFF.

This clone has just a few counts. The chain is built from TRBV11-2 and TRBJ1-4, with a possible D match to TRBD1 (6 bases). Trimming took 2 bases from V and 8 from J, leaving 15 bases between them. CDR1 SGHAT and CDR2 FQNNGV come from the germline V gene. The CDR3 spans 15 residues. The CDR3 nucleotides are TGTGCCAGCAGCTTAATGGGGGCGCATTGGGAAAAACTGTTTTTT. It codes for CASSLMGAHWEKLFF.

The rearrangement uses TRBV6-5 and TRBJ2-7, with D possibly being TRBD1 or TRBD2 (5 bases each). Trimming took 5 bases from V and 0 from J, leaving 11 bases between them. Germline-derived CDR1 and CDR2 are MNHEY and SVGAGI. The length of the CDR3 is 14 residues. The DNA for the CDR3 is TGTGCCAGCAGTCGGGACGCCAGCTCCTACGAGCAGTACTTC. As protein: CASSRDASSYEQYF.

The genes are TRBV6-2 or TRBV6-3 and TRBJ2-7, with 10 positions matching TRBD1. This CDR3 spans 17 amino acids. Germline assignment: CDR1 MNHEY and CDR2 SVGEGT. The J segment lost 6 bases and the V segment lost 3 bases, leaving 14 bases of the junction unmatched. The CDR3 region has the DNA TGTGCCAGCAGTTATCAGGCGGGACAGGGGTCCCGGGGCGAGCAGTACTTC. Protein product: CASSYQAGQGSRGEQYF.

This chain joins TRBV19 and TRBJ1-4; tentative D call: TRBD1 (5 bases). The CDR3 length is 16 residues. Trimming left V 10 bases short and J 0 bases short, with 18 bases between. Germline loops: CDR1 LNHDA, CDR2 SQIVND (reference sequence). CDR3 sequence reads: CATSHGGVATNEKLFF. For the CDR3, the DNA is TGTGCCACATCCCACGGGGGAGTTGCAACTAATGAAAAACTGTTTTTT.

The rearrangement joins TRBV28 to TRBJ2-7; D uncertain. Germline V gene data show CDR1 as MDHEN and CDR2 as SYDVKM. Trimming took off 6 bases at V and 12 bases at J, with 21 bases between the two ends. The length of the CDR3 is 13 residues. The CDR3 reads CASSLRNVGRGYF. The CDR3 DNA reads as TGTGCCAGCAGCCTCAGAAACGTCGGGCGAGGGTACTTC.

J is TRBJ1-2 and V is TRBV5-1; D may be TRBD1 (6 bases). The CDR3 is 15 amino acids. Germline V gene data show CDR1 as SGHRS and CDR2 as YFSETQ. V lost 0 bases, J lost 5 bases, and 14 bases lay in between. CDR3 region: CASSLEQGGKYGYTF. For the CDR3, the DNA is TGCGCCAGCAGCTTGGAACAGGGAGGGAAATATGGCTACACCTTC.

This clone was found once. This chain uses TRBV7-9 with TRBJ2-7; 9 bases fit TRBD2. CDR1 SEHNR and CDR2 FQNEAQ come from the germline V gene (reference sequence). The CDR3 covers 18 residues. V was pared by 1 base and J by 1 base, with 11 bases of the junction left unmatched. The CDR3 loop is CASSLGFLAGIISYEQYF. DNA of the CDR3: TGTGCCAGCAGCTTAGGGTTTCTAGCGGGGATCATTTCCTACGAGCAGTACTTC.

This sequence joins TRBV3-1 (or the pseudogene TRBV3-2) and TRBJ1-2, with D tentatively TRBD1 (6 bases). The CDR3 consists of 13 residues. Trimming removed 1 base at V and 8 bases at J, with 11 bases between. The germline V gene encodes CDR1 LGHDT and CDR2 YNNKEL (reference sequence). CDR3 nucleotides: TGTGCCAGCAGCCAAGGTGGGACAAAGGGCTACACCTTC. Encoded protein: CASSQGGTKGYTF.